The 19 T cell receptor beta chains reported below all come from one sample, sequenced in a study of blood T cells in healthy people across ages. Through a sample-barcoded 5' primer and a J-beta primer mix, a second PCR was run for about 7 to 12 cycles. TCRdb fed the 5' RACE reads into MiXCR, producing one record per CDR3 protein. Here the sample spans fewer than 2,000,000 distinct CDR3 sequences, approximately 39% being singletons. The sample taken for sequencing was blood. Receptor source: a human donor in good health.

The chain combines TRBV29-1 with TRBJ2-7, with TRBD1 matching 8 bases. The J call may not be correct, given that the DNA end is closer to TRBJ2-5. This CDR3 spans 16 amino acids. CDR1 is SQVTM and CDR2 is ANQGSEA in the germline V gene. This chain's CDR3 is CSVEDTGQGIQETQYF. In DNA form, the CDR3 reads TGCAGCGTTGAAGACACTGGACAGGGAATCCAAGAGACCCAGTACTTC.

V usage is TRBV25-1 and J usage is TRBJ2-5, with D perhaps matching TRBD1 (6 bases). Trimming removed 4 bases from V and 1 base from J, with 13 bases in between. The germline CDR1 and CDR2 sequences are MGHDK and SYGVNS. The CDR3 covers 15 residues. In DNA, the CDR3 is TGTGCCAGCAGTGTGACCTACAGGGCCCAAGAGACCCAGTACTTC. Translated: CASSVTYRAQETQYF.

The rearrangement joins TRBV9 to TRBJ2-1, with 9 positions matching TRBD1. The CDR3 is 15 residues long. Germline V gene sequence: CDR1 SGDLS, CDR2 YYNGEE. The V segment lost 0 bases and the J segment 7 bases; nucleotides outside the gene matches: 5. The CDR3 DNA follows: TGTGCCAGCAGCGTAGAACAGGGGGCATTGAATGAGCAGTTCTTC. It codes for CASSVEQGALNEQFF.

CDR3 coding DNA: TGTGCCAGCAGTCAAATCCGCGGTCCGCTGAACACTGAAGCTTTCTTT. This encodes CASSQIRGPLNTEAFF. V gene TRBV7-9 combines with J gene TRBJ1-1; D unresolved. The CDR3 covers 16 residues. CDR1 is SEHNR and CDR2 is FQNEAQ in the germline V gene (reference sequence). V was cut by 6 bases and J by 0 bases, with 17 bases left in between.

In this sample, this clonotype turned up many times. The CDR3 DNA sequence: TGTGCCAGCAGCTTAGACAGGGCTAACTATGGCTACACCTTC. This encodes CASSLDRANYGYTF. This chain links TRBV7-2 with TRBJ1-2; D is possibly TRBD1 (6 bases). Trimming removed 1 base at V and 0 bases at J, with 6 bases between. CDR1 is SGHTA and CDR2 is FQGNSA in the germline V gene. The CDR3 has 14 amino acids.

V gene TRBV7-9 combines with J gene TRBJ2-1; 9 bases fit TRBD2. Germline CDR1 is SEHNR and CDR2 is FQNEAQ (reference sequence). The J segment lost 5 bases and the V segment lost 1 base, leaving 3 bases of the junction unmatched. The CDR3 sequence is 15 residues long. CDR3 protein: CASSLGLAEDNEQFF. The CDR3 DNA reads TGTGCCAGCAGCTTAGGACTAGCGGAAGACAATGAGCAGTTCTTC.

The chain combines TRBV7-9 with TRBJ2-7; D ambiguous. The CDR3 spans 12 residues. Trimming took 5 bases from V and 3 from J, leaving 8 bases between them. Germline V gene data show CDR1 as SEHNR and CDR2 as FQNEAQ (reference sequence). The DNA for the CDR3 is TGTGCCAGCAGCCCTGTCCGCTACGAGCAGTACTTC. Amino acids: CASSPVRYEQYF.

The chain is built from TRBV20-1 and TRBJ1-5; D remains ambiguous. In germline, CDR1 is DFQATT, CDR2 SNEGSKA (reference sequence). V lost 5 bases and J lost 11, with 10 bases in between. The CDR3 loop spans 10 amino acids. CDR3 loop: CSAAGRTQHF. In DNA, the CDR3 is TGCAGTGCTGCGGGAAGGACCCAGCATTTT.

The rearrangement links TRBV15 to TRBJ1-1; a possible D gene is TRBD1 (5 bases). Germline loops: CDR1 LNHNV, CDR2 YYDKDF (reference sequence). The CDR3 sequence is 15 residues long. Trimming stripped 0 bases from V and 1 base from J, with 9 bases between. CDR3 amino acids: CATSREGVRNTEAFF. As DNA, the CDR3 is TGTGCCACCAGCAGAGAGGGGGTGAGGAACACTGAAGCTTTCTTT.

The chain couples TRBV7-3 to TRBJ2-1; TRBD2 agrees at 8 bases. With 0 bases clipped from V and 9 bases from J, the junction kept 7 bases outside the gene matches. CDR1 SGHTA and CDR2 FQGTGA come from the germline V gene. The length of the CDR3 is 15 residues. The CDR3 sequence: CASSLTGGGHSEQFF. Here the CDR3 DNA reads TGTGCCAGCAGCTTAACCGGGGGGGGCCACAGTGAGCAGTTCTTC. The variable domain in full, with the rest retrieved from reference TRBV7-3 and TRBJ2-1, is GAGVSQTPSNKVTEKGKYVELRCDPISGHTALYWYRQSLGQGPEFLIYFQGTGAADDSGLPNDRFFAVRPEGSVSTLKIQRTERGDSAVYLCASSLTGGGHSEQFFGPGTRLTVL.

Only a few counts were recorded for this clonotype. The chain joins TRBV5-1 to TRBJ2-4, with D possibly TRBD2 on 6 matching bases. CDR3 size: 14 residues. The germline V and J ends were trimmed by 3 bases and 7 bases, with 14 bases remaining between them. CDR1 and CDR2 from the germline V gene are SGHRS and YFSETQ. The CDR3, as DNA: TGCGCCAGCAGCTCTAGCGCGGGGAAGAACATTCAGTACTTC. It encodes CASSSSAGKNIQYF.

This clonotype was seen more than once but under ten times. The rearrangement uses TRBV5-4 and TRBJ2-5; 12 nucleotides align to TRBD2. Trimming at V came to 4 bases and at J to 0 bases, leaving 7 bases not matched to a gene. Per the germline V gene, CDR1 is SGHNT and CDR2 is YYREEE (reference sequence). The CDR3 has 17 residues. For the CDR3, the DNA is TGTGCCAGCAGCCACCTCCGGACTAGCGGGGACCAAGAGACCCAGTACTTC. Amino acid sequence: CASSHLRTSGDQETQYF. The entire variable domain, with the rest obtained from reference TRBV5-4 and TRBJ2-5, is as follows: ETGVTQSPTHLIKTRGQQVTLRCSSQSGHNTVSWYQQALGQGPQFIFQYYREEENGRGNFPPRFSGLQFPNYSSELNVNALELDDSALYLCASSHLRTSGDQETQYFGPGTRLLVL.

This clonotype occurred once. The J gene is TRBJ2-4, the V gene TRBV10-3; D assignment may be TRBD1 or TRBD2 (5 bases each). The DNA end is more similar to TRBJ2-7, so the J call may be wrong. Germline V gene data show CDR1 as ENHRY and CDR2 as SYGVKD. The CDR3 consists of 14 residues. CDR3: CAISESGESYEQYF. The CDR3 nucleotides read TGTGCCATCAGTGAGTCGGGGGAAAGCTACGAGCAGTACTTC.

This clonotype was observed a few times. The chain joins TRBV29-1 to TRBJ2-1, with D uncertain. The CDR3 is 12 amino acids. Germline V gives CDR1 SQVTM, CDR2 ANQGSEA. V was clipped by 1 base and J by 7 bases, with 8 bases between them. CDR3 amino acids: CSVEAPANEQFF. The CDR3 nucleotides read TGCAGCGTTGAAGCCCCCGCGAATGAGCAGTTCTTC.

This clonotype was observed a few times. The chain employs TRBV12-3 or TRBV12-4 and TRBJ1-5, with D perhaps TRBD1 (5 bases). V dropped 5 bases and J dropped 3 bases, with 14 bases sitting between them. The CDR3 is 15 residues long. The CDR3 protein is CASSPRGHLNQPQHF. In DNA, the CDR3 is TGTGCCAGCAGTCCAAGAGGACACCTCAATCAGCCCCAGCATTTT.

As to this clonotype: The junction departs from germline at one end; a sequencing error may be responsible. The genes are TRBV28 and TRBJ2-7, with D hard to call. Germline CDR1 and CDR2: MDHEN and SYDVKM. The CDR3 runs 12 residues. CDR3 protein: CAGRYPSYEQYF. DNA for the CDR3: TGTGCCGGCAGATACCCCTCCTACGAGCAGTACTTC.

In its sample, this clonotype was seen a few times. The V and J genes are TRBV20-1 and TRBJ2-5; 10 nucleotides match TRBD1. Germline trimming cut 0 bases from V and 6 bases from J; bases unmatched to any gene: 4. The CDR3 contains 14 residues. Germline V lookup: CDR1 DFQATT, CDR2 SNEGSKA (reference sequence). The CDR3 sequence: CSARERQGAKTQYF. The CDR3 coding sequence is TGCAGTGCTAGAGAGAGACAGGGGGCGAAGACCCAGTACTTC.

As to this clonotype: Being one base from a much bigger clone, this may be a read error. V usage is TRBV7-2 and J usage is TRBJ1-5; tentatively, D is TRBD1 (5 bases). The CDR3 spans 14 residues. Germline V gives CDR1 SGHTA, CDR2 FQGNSA. V was cut by 7 bases and J by 4 bases, with 14 bases left in between. The CDR3 DNA sequence: TGTGCCAGCACCCCTAGACGGGGGAATCAGCCCCAGCATTTT. This encodes CASTPRRGNQPQHF.

The V gene is TRBV5-1, the J gene TRBJ1-1; 7 bases fit TRBD1. The CDR3 sequence is 15 residues long. With 3 bases clipped from V and 5 bases from J, the junction kept 10 bases outside the gene matches. Looked up from germline, CDR1 is SGHRS and CDR2 is YFSETQ. The CDR3 sequence is CASSSETGVWTEAFF. The CDR3 DNA reads TGCGCCAGCAGCTCCGAAACAGGGGTGTGGACTGAAGCTTTCTTT.